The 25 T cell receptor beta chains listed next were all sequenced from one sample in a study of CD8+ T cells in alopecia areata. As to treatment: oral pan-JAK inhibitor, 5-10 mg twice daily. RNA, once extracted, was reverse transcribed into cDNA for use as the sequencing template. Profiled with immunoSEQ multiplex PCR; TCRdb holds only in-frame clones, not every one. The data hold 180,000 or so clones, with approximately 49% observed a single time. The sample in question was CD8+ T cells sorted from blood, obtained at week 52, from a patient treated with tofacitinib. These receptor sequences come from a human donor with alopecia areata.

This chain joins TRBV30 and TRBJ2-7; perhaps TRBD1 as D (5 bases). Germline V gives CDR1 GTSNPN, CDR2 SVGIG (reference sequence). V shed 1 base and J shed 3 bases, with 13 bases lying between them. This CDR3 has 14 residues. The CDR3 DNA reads TGTGCCTGGAGTGGGACAACGGCGGACTACGAGCAGTACTTC. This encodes CAWSGTTADYEQYF.

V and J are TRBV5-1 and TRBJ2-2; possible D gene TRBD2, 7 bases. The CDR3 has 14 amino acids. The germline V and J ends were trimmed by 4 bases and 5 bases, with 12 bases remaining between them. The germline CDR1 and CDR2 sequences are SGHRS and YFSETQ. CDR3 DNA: TGCGCCAGCAGCGGGGGGGCGCAGACCGGGGAGCTGTTTTTT. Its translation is CASSGGAQTGELFF.

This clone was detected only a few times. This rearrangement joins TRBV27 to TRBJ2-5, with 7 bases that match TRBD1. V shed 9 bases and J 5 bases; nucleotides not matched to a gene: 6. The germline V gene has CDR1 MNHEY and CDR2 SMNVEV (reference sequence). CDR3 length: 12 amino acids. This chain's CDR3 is CASTGAGETQYF. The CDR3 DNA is TGTGCCAGTACAGGGGCTGGGGAGACCCAGTACTTC.

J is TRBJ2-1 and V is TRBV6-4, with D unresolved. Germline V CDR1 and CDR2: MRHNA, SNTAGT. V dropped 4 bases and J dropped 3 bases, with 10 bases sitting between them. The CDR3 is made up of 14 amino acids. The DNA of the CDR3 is TGTGCCAGCAGTGGAGACGGATTCTACAATGAGCAGTTCTTC. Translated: CASSGDGFYNEQFF.

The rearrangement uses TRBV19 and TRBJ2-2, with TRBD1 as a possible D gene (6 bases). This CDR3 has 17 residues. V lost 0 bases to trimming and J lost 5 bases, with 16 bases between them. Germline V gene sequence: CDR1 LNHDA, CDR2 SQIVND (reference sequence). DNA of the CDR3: TGTGCCAGTAGTATAGACGCCAGGGGTGATTTGACCGGGGAGCTGTTTTTT. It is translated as CASSIDARGDLTGELFF.

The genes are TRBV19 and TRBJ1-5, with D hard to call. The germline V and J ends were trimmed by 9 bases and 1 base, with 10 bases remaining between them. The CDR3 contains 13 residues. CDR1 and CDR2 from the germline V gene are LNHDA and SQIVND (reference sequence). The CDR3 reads CASVSGSNQPQHF. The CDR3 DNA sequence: TGTGCCAGCGTATCCGGGAGCAATCAGCCCCAGCATTTT.

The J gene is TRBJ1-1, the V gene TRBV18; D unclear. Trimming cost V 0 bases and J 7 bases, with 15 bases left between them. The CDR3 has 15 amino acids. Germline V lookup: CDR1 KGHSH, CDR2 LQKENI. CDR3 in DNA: TGTGCCAGCTCACCACCCGGCGGAGGGAGAGGTGAAGCTTTCTTT. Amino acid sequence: CASSPPGGGRGEAFF. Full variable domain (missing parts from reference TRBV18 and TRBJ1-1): NAGVMQNPRHLVRRRGQEARLRCSPMKGHSHVYWYRQLPEEGLKFMVYLQKENIIDESGMPKERFSAEFPKEGPSILRIQQVVRGDSAAYFCASSPPGGGRGEAFFGQGTRLTVV.

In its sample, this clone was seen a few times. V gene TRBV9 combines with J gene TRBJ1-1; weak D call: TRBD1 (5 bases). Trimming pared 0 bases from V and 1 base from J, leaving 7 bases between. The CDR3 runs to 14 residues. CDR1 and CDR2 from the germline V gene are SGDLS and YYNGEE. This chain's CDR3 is CASSVEGQNTEAFF. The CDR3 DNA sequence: TGTGCCAGCAGCGTAGAAGGACAGAACACTGAAGCTTTCTTT.

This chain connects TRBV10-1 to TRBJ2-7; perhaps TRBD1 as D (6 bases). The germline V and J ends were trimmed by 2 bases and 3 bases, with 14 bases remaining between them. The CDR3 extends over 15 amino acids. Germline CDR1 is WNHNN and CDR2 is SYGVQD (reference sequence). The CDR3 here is CASSEGQGFYYEQYF. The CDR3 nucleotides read TGCGCCAGCAGTGAGGGGCAGGGGTTTTACTACGAGCAGTACTTC.

The CDR3 here is CSVEGTGIMEETQYF. CDR3 nucleotides: TGCAGCGTTGAGGGGACAGGGATTATGGAAGAGACCCAGTACTTC. V is TRBV29-1 and J is TRBJ2-5; 9 bases are shared with TRBD1. The junction had 8 bases not matched to a gene; V was cut back by 3 bases and J by 3 bases. Germline loops: CDR1 SQVTM, CDR2 ANQGSEA. The CDR3 consists of 15 residues.

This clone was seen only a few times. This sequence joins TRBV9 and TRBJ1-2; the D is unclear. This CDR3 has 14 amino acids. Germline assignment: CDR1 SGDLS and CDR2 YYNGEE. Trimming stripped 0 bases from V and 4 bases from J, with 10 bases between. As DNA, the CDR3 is TGTGCCAGCAGCGTAGTGCCAGGCACCTATGGCTACACCTTC. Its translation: CASSVVPGTYGYTF. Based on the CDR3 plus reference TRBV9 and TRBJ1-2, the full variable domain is DSGVTQTPKHLITATGQRVTLRCSPRSGDLSVYWYQQSLDQGLQFLIQYYNGEERAKGNILERFSAQQFPDLHSELNLSSLELGDSALYFCASSVVPGTYGYTFGSGTRLTVV.

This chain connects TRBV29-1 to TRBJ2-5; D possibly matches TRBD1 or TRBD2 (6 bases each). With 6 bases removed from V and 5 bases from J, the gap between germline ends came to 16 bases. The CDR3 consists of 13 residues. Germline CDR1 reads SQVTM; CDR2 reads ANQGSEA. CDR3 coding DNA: TGCAGCGTCCAGGGGAGGTGGGCTGAGACCCAGTACTTC. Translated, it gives CSVQGRWAETQYF.

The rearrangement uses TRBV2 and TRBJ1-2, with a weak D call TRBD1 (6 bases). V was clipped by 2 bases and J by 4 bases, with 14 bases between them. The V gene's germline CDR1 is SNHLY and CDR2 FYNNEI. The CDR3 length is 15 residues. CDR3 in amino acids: CASSESIGGVYGYTF. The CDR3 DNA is TGTGCCAGCAGTGAATCGATAGGGGGAGTCTATGGCTACACCTTC. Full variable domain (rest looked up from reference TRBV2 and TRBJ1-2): EPEVTQTPSHQVTQMGQEVILRCVPISNHLYFYWYRQILGQKVEFLVSFYNNEISEKSEIFDDQFSVERPDGSNFTLKIRSTKLEDSAMYFCASSESIGGVYGYTFGSGTRLTVV.

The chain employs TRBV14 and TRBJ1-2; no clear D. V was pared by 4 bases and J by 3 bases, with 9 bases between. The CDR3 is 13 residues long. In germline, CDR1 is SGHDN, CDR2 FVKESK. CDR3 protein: CASSLRGDYGYTF. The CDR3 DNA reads TGTGCCAGCAGCCTTCGTGGGGACTATGGCTACACCTTC.

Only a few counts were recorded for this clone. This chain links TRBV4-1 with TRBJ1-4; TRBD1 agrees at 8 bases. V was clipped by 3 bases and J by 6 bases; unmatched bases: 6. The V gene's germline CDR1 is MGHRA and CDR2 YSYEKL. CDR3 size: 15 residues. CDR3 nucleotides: TGCGCCAGCAGCCAGCCTGACAGGGGTGATGAAAAACTGTTTTTT. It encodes CASSQPDRGDEKLFF.

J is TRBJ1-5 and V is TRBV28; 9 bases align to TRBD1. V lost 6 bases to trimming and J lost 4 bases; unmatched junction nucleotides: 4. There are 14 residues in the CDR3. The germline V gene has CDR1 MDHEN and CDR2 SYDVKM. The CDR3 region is CASSPGQGNQPQHF. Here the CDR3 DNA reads TGTGCCAGCAGCCCGGGACAGGGAAATCAGCCCCAGCATTTT.

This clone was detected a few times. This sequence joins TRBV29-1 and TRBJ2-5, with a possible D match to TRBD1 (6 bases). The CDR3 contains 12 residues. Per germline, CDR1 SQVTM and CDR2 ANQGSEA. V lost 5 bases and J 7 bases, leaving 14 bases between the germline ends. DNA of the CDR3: TGCAGCGTTCCCTGGAGAGGGGGGACCCAGTACTTC. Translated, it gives CSVPWRGGTQYF.

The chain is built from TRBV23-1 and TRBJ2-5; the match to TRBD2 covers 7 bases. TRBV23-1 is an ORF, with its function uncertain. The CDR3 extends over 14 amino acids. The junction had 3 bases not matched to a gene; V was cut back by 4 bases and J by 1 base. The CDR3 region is CASSRGGGQETQYF. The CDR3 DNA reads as TGCGCCAGCAGTCGAGGCGGGGGCCAAGAGACCCAGTACTTC.

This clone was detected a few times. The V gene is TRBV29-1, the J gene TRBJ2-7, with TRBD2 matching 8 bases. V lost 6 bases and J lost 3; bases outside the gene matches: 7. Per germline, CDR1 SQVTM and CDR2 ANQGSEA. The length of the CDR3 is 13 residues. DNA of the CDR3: TGCAGCGTCTTGGGACTAGGCCGCTACGAGCAGTACTTC. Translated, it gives CSVLGLGRYEQYF.

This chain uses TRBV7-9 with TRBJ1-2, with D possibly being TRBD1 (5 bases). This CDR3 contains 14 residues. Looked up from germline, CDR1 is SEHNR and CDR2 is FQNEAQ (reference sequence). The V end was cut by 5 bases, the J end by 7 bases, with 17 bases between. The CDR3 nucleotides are TGTGCCAGCAGCGGGAGTGTGAAGAGGGGTGGCTACACCTTC. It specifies CASSGSVKRGGYTF.

The DNA of the CDR3 is TGTGCCAGCAGCATATTTACAGGGGGCACCGGGGAGCTGTTTTTT. Amino acids: CASSIFTGGTGELFF. This chain joins TRBV9 and TRBJ2-2; 8 bases are a match to TRBD1. Per germline, CDR1 SGDLS and CDR2 YYNGEE. V shed 4 bases and J 4 bases; nucleotides not matched to a gene: 6. CDR3 length: 15 residues.

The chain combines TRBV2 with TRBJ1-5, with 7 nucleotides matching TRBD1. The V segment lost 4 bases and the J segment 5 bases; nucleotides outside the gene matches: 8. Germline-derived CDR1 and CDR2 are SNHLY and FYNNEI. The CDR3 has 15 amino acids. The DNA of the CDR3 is TGTGCCAGCAGTGGAGGACAGGAGGGGGATCAGCCCCAGCATTTT. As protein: CASSGGQEGDQPQHF.

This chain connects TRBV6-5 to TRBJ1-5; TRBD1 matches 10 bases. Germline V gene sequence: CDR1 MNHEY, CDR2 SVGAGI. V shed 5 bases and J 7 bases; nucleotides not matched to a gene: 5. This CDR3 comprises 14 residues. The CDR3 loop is CASSGQGGGQPQHF. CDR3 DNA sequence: TGTGCCAGCAGTGGACAGGGGGGAGGACAGCCCCAGCATTTT.

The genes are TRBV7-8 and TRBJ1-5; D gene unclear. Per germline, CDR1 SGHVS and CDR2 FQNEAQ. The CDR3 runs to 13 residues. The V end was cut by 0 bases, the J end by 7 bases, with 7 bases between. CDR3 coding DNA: TGTGCCAGCAGCTTAGCGAACGGGCAGCCCCAGCATTTT. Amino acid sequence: CASSLANGQPQHF.

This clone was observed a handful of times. CDR3 amino acids: CASSLAAAPYEQYF. CDR3 sequence (DNA): TGCGCCAGCAGCTTGGCCGCAGCCCCCTACGAGCAGTACTTC. This sequence joins TRBV5-1 and TRBJ2-7, with no clear D. Germline V gene data show CDR1 as SGHRS and CDR2 as YFSETQ. The CDR3 contains 14 residues. V was clipped by 0 bases and J by 2 bases, with 9 bases between them.